One and the same sample provided the 21 T cell receptor beta chains below, sequenced in a study of cytomegalovirus exposure and HLA in healthy donors. The PCR made use of 60 Vbeta and 13 Jbeta primers. Sequencing was performed with immunoSEQ multiplex PCR; in TCRdb, only in-frame clones are kept and a portion is missing. In the table there are around 130,000 clones, 85% to 90% of which are singletons. Sequencing input: PBMCs. These TCRs come from a woman aged 25 to 45 in good health and CMV-seropositive.

The chain carries TRBV19 and TRBJ1-3; the D gene is possibly TRBD1 (6 bases). Trimming stripped 4 bases from V and 5 bases from J, with 18 bases between. There are 16 residues in the CDR3. CDR1 is LNHDA and CDR2 is SQIVND in the germline V gene (reference sequence). CDR3 residues: CASSKQGGLGRNTIYF. CDR3 nucleotides: TGTGCCAGTAGTAAACAGGGTGGCTTGGGACGAAACACCATATATTTT. Drawing the rest from reference TRBV19 and TRBJ1-3, the complete variable domain is DGGITQSPKYLFRKEGQNVTLSCEQNLNHDAMYWYRQDPGQGLRLIYYSQIVNDFQKGDIAEGYSVSREKKESFPLTVTSAQKNPTAFYLCASSKQGGLGRNTIYFGEGSWLTVV.

The J gene is TRBJ1-1, the V gene TRBV30, with TRBD1 as a possible D gene (5 bases). This CDR3 is 13 amino acids long. CDR1 GTSNPN and CDR2 SVGIG come from the germline V gene (reference sequence). The V and J ends lost 2 bases and 1 base respectively, with 8 bases between them. In DNA form, the CDR3 reads TGTGCCTGGAGTTACCAGGGGAACACTGAAGCTTTCTTT. It yields the protein CAWSYQGNTEAFF.

This clone has a single count. This chain uses TRBV11-2 with TRBJ1-1, with 8 bases matching TRBD1. Germline V gene data show CDR1 as SGHAT and CDR2 as FQNNGV. The CDR3 runs to 14 residues. V dropped 4 bases and J dropped 5; count of bases not matched to a gene: 6. This CDR3 reads CASSSQGGVTEAFF. DNA for the CDR3: TGTGCCAGCAGCTCACAGGGGGGGGTAACTGAAGCTTTCTTT.

The table lists this clone with a few counts. The J gene is TRBJ1-1, the V gene TRBV7-6, with a possible D match to TRBD1 (5 bases). The CDR3 is made up of 16 amino acids. Germline values: CDR1 SGHVS, CDR2 FNYEAQ. Trimming shortened V by 0 bases and J by 5 bases, and 16 bases separated the two germline ends. The CDR3 sequence is CASSLARGPKETEAFF. CDR3 DNA: TGTGCCAGCAGCTTAGCGCGGGGACCGAAAGAAACTGAAGCTTTCTTT. Variable domain in full (rest from reference TRBV7-6 and TRBJ1-1): GAGVSQSPRYKVTKRGQDVALRCDPISGHVSLYWYRQALGQGPEFLTYFNYEAQQDKSGLPNDRFSAERPEGSISTLTIQRTEQRDSAMYRCASSLARGPKETEAFFGQGTRLTVV.

This clone is a singleton in its sample. In DNA form, the CDR3 reads TGCGCCAGCAGCCCAGGACAGGCGAACACTGAAGCTTTCTTT. It is translated as CASSPGQANTEAFF. V and J are TRBV4-1 and TRBJ1-1, with 7 nucleotides matching TRBD1. From germline, CDR1 is MGHRA and CDR2 YSYEKL. The CDR3 totals 14 residues. Losses at the gene ends were 4 bases for V and 1 base for J; bases not matched to a gene: 3.

This chain connects TRBV6-5 to TRBJ2-2; D is possibly TRBD2 (6 bases). V was cut by 0 bases and J by 1 base, with 9 bases left in between. Germline V gives CDR1 MNHEY, CDR2 SVGAGI. CDR3 length equals 16 residues. In DNA, the CDR3 is TGTGCCAGCAGTTACTCTGCGGAGGGGAACACCGGGGAGCTGTTTTTT. Its protein product is CASSYSAEGNTGELFF.

V gene TRBV6-1 combines with J gene TRBJ1-4; weak D call: TRBD1 (5 bases). This CDR3 contains 15 residues. Germline V gene lookup returns CDR1 MNHNS and CDR2 SASEGT. Trimming cost V 8 bases and J 6 bases, with 19 bases left between them. This CDR3 is CASGQGLRADEKLFF. CDR3 sequence (DNA): TGTGCCAGCGGGCAGGGCCTACGGGCGGATGAAAAACTGTTTTTT.

This chain connects TRBV4-1 to TRBJ1-2; perhaps TRBD1 as D (6 bases). V lost 5 bases and J lost 5, with 12 bases in between. This CDR3 is 13 amino acids long. The germline CDR1 and CDR2 sequences are MGHRA and YSYEKL. CDR3 protein: CASSAGAGYGYTF. The CDR3 DNA sequence: TGCGCCAGCAGCGCAGGGGCAGGGTATGGCTACACCTTC.

The chain joins TRBV5-1 to TRBJ2-7, with a tentative D call TRBD2 (6 bases). Germline V gene data show CDR1 as SGHRS and CDR2 as YFSETQ. CDR3 size: 13 residues. V lost 4 bases and J lost 3, with 11 bases in between. The CDR3 spells CASSKEGFYEQYF. For the CDR3, the DNA is TGCGCCAGCAGCAAGGAGGGCTTCTACGAGCAGTACTTC.

This chain connects TRBV2 to TRBJ2-7; tentatively, D is TRBD2 (6 bases). Trimming cost V 8 bases and J 4 bases, with 12 bases left between them. Germline lookup yields CDR1 SNHLY and CDR2 FYNNEI. The CDR3 covers 12 residues. CDR3 in DNA: TGTGCCAGCGGGCGGGGCGGATACGAGCAGTACTTC. It translates to CASGRGGYEQYF.

The chain couples TRBV29-1 to TRBJ1-4; unclear D gene. Germline V gene sequence: CDR1 SQVTM, CDR2 ANQGSEA. This CDR3 has 16 residues. V was shortened by 8 bases and J by 14 bases, with 33 bases between the two germline ends. For the CDR3, the DNA is TGCAGCCCAGCCCCGAGCGTTGGAAGTGGTAGGAAACGGCTGTTTTTT. Protein: CSPAPSVGSGRKRLFF.

This clone was counted a single time. The chain joins TRBV5-1 to TRBJ1-1; TRBD1 might be the D (5 bases). Germline loops: CDR1 SGHRS, CDR2 YFSETQ. The ends were cut back, 4 bases at V and 4 bases at J, with 11 bases in the middle. This CDR3 spans 13 amino acids. The CDR3 DNA sequence: TGCGCCAGCAGCCGGGACTTCCCCACTGAAGCTTTCTTT. Encoded protein: CASSRDFPTEAFF. The full variable domain, its missing parts supplied by reference TRBV5-1 and TRBJ1-1, is KAGVTQTPRYLIKTRGQQVTLSCSPISGHRSVSWYQQTPGQGLQFLFEYFSETQRNKGNFPGRFSGRQFSNSRSEMNVSTLELGDSALYLCASSRDFPTEAFFGQGTRLTVV.

This chain uses TRBV4-2 with TRBJ2-1; D might be TRBD2 (5 bases). V lost 5 bases, J lost 9 bases, and 14 bases lay in between. CDR1 and CDR2 from the germline V gene are LGHNA and YNFKEQ. This CDR3 is built from 13 residues. The CDR3 DNA is TGTGCCAGCAGCGCGGACTTCTACGGTGAGCAGTTCTTC. This translates into CASSADFYGEQFF.

This clone has only one observation. The chain is built from TRBV10-2 and TRBJ2-7; 7 bases map to TRBD2. V was clipped by 10 bases and J by 2 bases; unmatched bases: 8. Germline V CDR1 and CDR2: WSHSY, SAAADI. CDR3 length equals 13 residues. CDR3 sequence reads: CATSGVGAYEQYF. Written as DNA, the CDR3 is TGCGCCACCAGCGGGGTAGGCGCCTACGAGCAGTACTTC.

This chain joins TRBV28 and TRBJ2-7; 9 positions match TRBD2. From germline, CDR1 is MDHEN and CDR2 SYDVKM. This CDR3 is built from 18 residues. Trimming took 3 bases from V and 1 from J; bases not matched to a gene: 13. The CDR3 sequence is CASSLSISSSGVSYEQYF. CDR3 sequence (DNA): TGTGCCAGCAGTTTGTCCATCTCCTCTAGCGGGGTTTCCTACGAGCAGTACTTC. The variable domain in full, with the rest retrieved from reference TRBV28 and TRBJ2-7, is DVKVTQSSRYLVKRTGEKVFLECVQDMDHENMFWYRQDPGLGLRLIYFSYDVKMKEKGDIPEGYSVSREKKERFSLILESASTNQTSMYLCASSLSISSSGVSYEQYFGPGTRLTVT.

The rearrangement uses TRBV6-1 and TRBJ2-7, with D possibly being TRBD2 (6 bases). The CDR3 contains 14 residues. The germline gives CDR1 MNHNS, CDR2 SASEGT. The V end was cut by 6 bases, the J end by 7 bases, with 19 bases between. Here the CDR3 DNA reads TGTGCCAGCAGCAGGATTGAGACTAGGGGTGAGCAGTACTTC. It specifies CASSRIETRGEQYF.

The chain's CDR3 is CAWSVGASGSRETQYF. The CDR3 DNA follows: TGTGCCTGGAGTGTAGGGGCTAGCGGGAGTCGAGAGACCCAGTACTTC. The chain carries TRBV30 and TRBJ2-5; the match to TRBD2 covers 10 bases. The V segment lost 0 bases and the J segment 4 bases; nucleotides outside the gene matches: 8. The CDR3 is made up of 16 amino acids. CDR1 is GTSNPN and CDR2 is SVGIG in the germline V gene (reference sequence).

The rearrangement joins TRBV30 to TRBJ1-1; no clear D. In germline, CDR1 is GTSNPN, CDR2 SVGIG (reference sequence). The CDR3 runs to 13 residues. V gave up 2 bases and J gave up 1 base, with 8 bases separating them. CDR3 loop: CAWSKDWNTEAFF. The CDR3 nucleotides read TGTGCCTGGAGTAAGGACTGGAACACTGAAGCTTTCTTT.

This CDR3 reads CASSFDRPDEKLFF. DNA for the CDR3: TGCGCCAGCAGCTTCGATCGTCCAGATGAAAAACTGTTTTTT. The genes are TRBV5-1 and TRBJ1-4, with D unresolved. This CDR3 has 14 amino acids. V dropped 2 bases and J dropped 6 bases, with 11 bases sitting between them. In germline, CDR1 is SGHRS, CDR2 YFSETQ.

The chain recombines TRBV15 with TRBJ2-7; TRBD1 agrees at 10 bases. Germline V CDR1 and CDR2: LNHNV, YYDKDF (reference sequence). The CDR3 runs 16 residues. The V segment lost 1 base and the J segment 4 bases; nucleotides outside the gene matches: 7. CDR3 protein: CATSRAGGTGVYEQYF. CDR3 nucleotide sequence: TGTGCCACCAGCAGAGCCGGGGGGACAGGGGTATACGAGCAGTACTTC.

The chain has TRBV29-1 and TRBJ2-1; D is ambiguous. V lost 0 bases and J 15 bases, leaving 12 bases between the germline ends. Germline V gene data show CDR1 as SQVTM and CDR2 as ANQGSEA. This CDR3 comprises 11 residues. The CDR3 is CSVEDGGPRFF. In nucleotides, the CDR3 is TGCAGCGTTGAAGATGGCGGTCCCAGGTTCTTC.